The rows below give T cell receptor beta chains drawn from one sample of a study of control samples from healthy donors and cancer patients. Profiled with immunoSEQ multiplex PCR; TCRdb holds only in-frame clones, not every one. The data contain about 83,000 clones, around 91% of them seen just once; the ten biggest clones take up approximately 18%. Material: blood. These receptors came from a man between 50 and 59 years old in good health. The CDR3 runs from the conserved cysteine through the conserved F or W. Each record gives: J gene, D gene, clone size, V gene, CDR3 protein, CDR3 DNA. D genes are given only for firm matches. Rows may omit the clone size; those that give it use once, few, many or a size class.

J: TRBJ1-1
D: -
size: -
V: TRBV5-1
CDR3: CASSRGEFTEAFF
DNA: TGCGCCAGCAGCCGGGGGGAGTTCACTGAAGCTTTCTTT

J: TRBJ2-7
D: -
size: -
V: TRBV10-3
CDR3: CAIIADGGPGEQYF
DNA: TGTGCCATCATTGCAGACGGGGGGCCCGGCGAGCAGTACTTC

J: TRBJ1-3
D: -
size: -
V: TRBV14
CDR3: CASSQGDTIYF
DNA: TGTGCCAGCAGCCAAGGAGACACCATATATTTT

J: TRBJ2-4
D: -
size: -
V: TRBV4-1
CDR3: CASSQVVSPQDIQYF
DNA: TGCGCCAGCAGCCAAGTGGTATCCCCCCAGGACATTCAGTACTTC

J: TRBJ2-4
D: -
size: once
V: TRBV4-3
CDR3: CASSQSTGRAKNIQYF
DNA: TGCGCCAGCAGCCAATCTACAGGGAGGGCCAAAAACATTCAGTACTTC

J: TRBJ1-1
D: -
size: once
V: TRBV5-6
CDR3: CASLGRGNTEAFF
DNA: TGTGCCAGCCTCGGGAGGGGGAACACTGAAGCTTTCTTT

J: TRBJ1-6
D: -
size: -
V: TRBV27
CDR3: CASRLGAFNSPLHF
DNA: TGTGCCAGCAGGTTGGGGGCTTTTAATTCACCCCTCCACTTT

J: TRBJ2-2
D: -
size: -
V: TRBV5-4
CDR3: CASSLDPGAVNTGELFF
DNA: TGTGCCAGCAGCTTGGACCCGGGGGCGGTTAACACCGGGGAGCTGTTTTTT

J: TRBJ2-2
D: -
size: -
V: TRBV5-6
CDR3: CASSIRLGNTGELFF
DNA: TGTGCCAGCAGCATTCGTCTGGGGAACACCGGGGAGCTGTTTTTT

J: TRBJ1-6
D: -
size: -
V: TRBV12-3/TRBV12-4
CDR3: CASSLLGNSPLHF
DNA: TGTGCCAGCAGTTTATTGGGCAATTCACCCCTCCACTTT

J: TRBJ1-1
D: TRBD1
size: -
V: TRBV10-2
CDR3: CASSNYRGAAFF
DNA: TGCGCCAGCAGCAATTACAGGGGTGCGGCTTTCTTT

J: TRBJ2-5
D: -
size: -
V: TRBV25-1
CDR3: CASSESVVRETQYF
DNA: TGTGCCAGCAGTGAATCGGTGGTGCGAGAGACCCAGTACTTC

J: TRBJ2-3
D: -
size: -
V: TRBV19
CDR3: CASSSRTDTQYF
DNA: TGTGCCAGTAGTTCCCGCACAGATACGCAGTATTTT

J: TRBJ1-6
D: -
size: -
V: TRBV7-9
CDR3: CASSPAGPLHF
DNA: TGTGCCAGCAGCCCCGCAGGACCCCTCCACTTT

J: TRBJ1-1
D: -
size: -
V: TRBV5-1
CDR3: CASSLRGTEAFF
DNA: TGCGCCAGCAGCTTGAGGGGAACTGAAGCTTTCTTT

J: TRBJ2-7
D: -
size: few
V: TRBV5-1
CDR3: CASSLGNPLDEQYF
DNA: TGCGCCAGCAGCTTGGGGAACCCGCTGGACGAGCAGTACTTC

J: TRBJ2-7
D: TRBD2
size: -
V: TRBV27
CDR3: CASSRTSGGHEQYF
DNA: TGTGCCAGCAGCCGGACTAGCGGGGGTCACGAGCAGTACTTC

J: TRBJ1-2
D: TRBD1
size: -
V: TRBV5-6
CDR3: CASSLGTGLSYGYTF
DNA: TGTGCCAGCAGCTTGGGGACAGGGCTCTCCTATGGCTACACCTTC

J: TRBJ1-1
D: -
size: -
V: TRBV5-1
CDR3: CASSLEVGGGGGKAFF
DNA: TGCGCCAGCAGCCTCGAGGTGGGGGGCGGAGGTGGGAAAGCTTTCTTT

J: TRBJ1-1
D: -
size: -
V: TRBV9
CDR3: CASSPREVYHEAFF
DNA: TGTGCCAGCAGCCCCCGCGAGGTGTACCATGAAGCTTTCTTT

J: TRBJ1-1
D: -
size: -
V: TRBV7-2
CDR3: CASSSGTVNTEAFF
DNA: TGTGCCAGCAGCTCAGGGACGGTGAACACTGAAGCTTTCTTT

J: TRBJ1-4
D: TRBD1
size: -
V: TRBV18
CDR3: CASSPNRGRLNEKLFF
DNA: TGTGCCAGCTCACCAAACAGGGGGCGTCTTAATGAAAAACTGTTTTTT

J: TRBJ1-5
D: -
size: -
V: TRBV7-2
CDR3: CASSLSRISNQPQHF
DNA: TGTGCCAGCAGCCTGTCACGTATTTCCAATCAGCCCCAGCATTTT

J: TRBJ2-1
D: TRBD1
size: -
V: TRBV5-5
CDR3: CASSPDRGNYNEQFF
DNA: TGTGCCAGCAGCCCTGACAGGGGGAACTACAATGAGCAGTTCTTC

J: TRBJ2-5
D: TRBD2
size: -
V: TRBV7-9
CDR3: CASSNSGGAGETQYF
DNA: TGTGCCAGCAGCAATAGCGGGGGGGCCGGAGAGACCCAGTACTTC

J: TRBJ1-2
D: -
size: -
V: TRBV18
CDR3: CASSPMGRDGYTF
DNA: TGTGCCAGCTCACCAATGGGACGAGATGGCTACACCTTC

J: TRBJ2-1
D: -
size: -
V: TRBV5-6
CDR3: CASSSVAVYNEQFF
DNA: TGTGCCAGCAGCTCCGTCGCAGTCTACAATGAGCAGTTCTTC

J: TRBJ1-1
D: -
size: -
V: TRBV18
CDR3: CASSPETLNTEAFF
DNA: TGTGCCAGCTCACCGGAGACTCTAAACACTGAAGCTTTCTTT

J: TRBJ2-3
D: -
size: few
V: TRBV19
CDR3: CASSIAGGGQDTQYF
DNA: TGTGCCAGTAGTATCGCGGGTGGGGGGCAAGATACGCAGTATTTT

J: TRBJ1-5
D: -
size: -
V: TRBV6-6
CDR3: CASSRAGEDQPQHF
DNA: TGTGCCAGCAGTCGCGCAGGGGAGGATCAGCCCCAGCATTTT

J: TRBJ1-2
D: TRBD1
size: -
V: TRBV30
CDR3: CAWYQTGTGGGYTF
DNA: TGTGCCTGGTATCAGACCGGGACAGGGGGTGGCTACACCTTC

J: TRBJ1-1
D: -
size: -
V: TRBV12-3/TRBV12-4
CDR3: CASSLGAGSEAFF
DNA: TGTGCCAGCAGTTTAGGGGCAGGGAGTGAAGCTTTCTTT

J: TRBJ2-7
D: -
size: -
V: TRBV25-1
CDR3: CASSGGLVPYEQYF
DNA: TGTGCCAGCAGTGGCGGGCTTGTACCTTACGAGCAGTACTTC

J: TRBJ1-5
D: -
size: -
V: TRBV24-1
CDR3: CATSAHDSFQPQHF
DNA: TGTGCCACCAGTGCCCACGACAGTTTTCAGCCCCAGCATTTT

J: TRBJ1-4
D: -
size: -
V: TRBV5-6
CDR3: CASSVGSVGEKLFF
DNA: TGTGCCAGCAGCGTGGGGAGTGTAGGTGAAAAACTGTTTTTT

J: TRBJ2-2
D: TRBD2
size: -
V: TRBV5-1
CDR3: CASRTSGTNTGELLF
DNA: TGCGCCAGCAGGACTAGCGGAACGAACACCGGGGAGCTGCTTTTT

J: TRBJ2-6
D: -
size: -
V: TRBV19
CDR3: CASLRTPNAGANVLTF
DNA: TGTGCCAGTCTGCGGACCCCAAACGCTGGGGCCAACGTCCTGACTTTC

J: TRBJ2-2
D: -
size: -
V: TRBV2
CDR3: CASSDPEGRGTGELFF
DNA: TGTGCCAGCAGTGACCCTGAAGGGAGAGGCACCGGGGAGCTGTTTTTT

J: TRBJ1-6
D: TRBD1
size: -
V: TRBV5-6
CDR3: CASSFRTGGPSPLHF
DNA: TGTGCCAGCAGCTTCCGGACAGGGGGTCCCTCACCCCTCCACTTT

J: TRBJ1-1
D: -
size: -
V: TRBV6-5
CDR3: CASSHTGSTEAFF
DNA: TGTGCCAGCAGCCATACAGGGAGCACTGAAGCTTTCTTT

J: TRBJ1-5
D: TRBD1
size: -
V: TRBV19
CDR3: CASSIRGDRGLNQPQHF
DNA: TGTGCCAGTAGTATTCGAGGGGACAGGGGCCTCAATCAGCCCCAGCATTTT

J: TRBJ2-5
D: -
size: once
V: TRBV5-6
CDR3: CASSFVAGQQETQYF
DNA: TGTGCCAGCAGCTTCGTCGCAGGACAGCAAGAGACCCAGTACTTC

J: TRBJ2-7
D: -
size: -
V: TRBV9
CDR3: CASSAYKGSEQYF
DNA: TGTGCCAGCAGCGCGTACAAGGGGTCCGAGCAGTACTTC

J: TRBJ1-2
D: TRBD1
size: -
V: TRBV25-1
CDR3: CAVSGTGVGYTF
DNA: TGTGCCGTCAGCGGGACAGGGGTTGGCTACACCTTC

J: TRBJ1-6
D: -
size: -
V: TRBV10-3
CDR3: CAISESGRDRSYNSPLHF
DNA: TGTGCCATCAGTGAGTCGGGCAGGGATCGCTCCTATAATTCACCCCTCCACTTT

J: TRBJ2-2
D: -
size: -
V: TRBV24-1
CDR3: CATSGFRGTDTGELFF
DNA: TGTGCCACCAGTGGCTTCCGGGGCACGGACACCGGGGAGCTGTTTTTT

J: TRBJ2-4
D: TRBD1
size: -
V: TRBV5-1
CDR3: CASSWDRAKNIQYF
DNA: TGCGCCAGCAGCTGGGACAGAGCCAAAAACATTCAGTACTTC

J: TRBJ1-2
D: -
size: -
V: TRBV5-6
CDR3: CASSSIQGSGKSYTF
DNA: TGTGCCAGCAGCTCAATACAGGGTTCTGGAAAAAGCTACACCTTC

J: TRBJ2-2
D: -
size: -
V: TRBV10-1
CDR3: CASSRGEFSTGELFF
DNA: TGCGCCAGCAGTAGGGGGGAGTTCTCCACCGGGGAGCTGTTTTTT

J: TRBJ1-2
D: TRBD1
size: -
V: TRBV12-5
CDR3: CASGRTGGYGYTF
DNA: TGTGCTAGTGGTCGGACAGGGGGCTATGGCTACACCTTC

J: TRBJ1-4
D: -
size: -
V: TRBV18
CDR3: CASSRLQQNEKLFF
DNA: TGTGCCAGCTCGCGTTTACAGCAAAATGAAAAACTGTTTTTT

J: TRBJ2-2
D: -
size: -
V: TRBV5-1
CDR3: CASSISPAIDTGELFF
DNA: TGCGCCAGCAGCATATCTCCAGCGATTGACACCGGGGAGCTGTTTTTT

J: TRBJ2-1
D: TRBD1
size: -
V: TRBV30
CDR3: CAWTRQGAAYNEQFF
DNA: TGTGCCTGGACTAGACAGGGGGCGGCCTACAATGAGCAGTTCTTC

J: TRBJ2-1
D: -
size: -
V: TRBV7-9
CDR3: CASSQDPQGSYNEQFF
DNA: TGTGCCAGCAGCCAAGACCCTCAGGGGTCCTACAATGAGCAGTTCTTC